The clone carrying this TCR beta chain has more than one count but fewer than ten. Its antigen is not identified. TCRdb processed the reads anew with MiXCR; each CDR3 protein has one entry. The repertoire holds roughly 730,000 distinct CDR3 sequences, with 33% as singletons. This sample was included in a study of T cell repertoires in cytomegalovirus infection. Study-level information: CMV infection together with matching HLA type was indicated by public TCR beta signatures.

Germline CDR1 SGHTA, CDR2 FQGNSA. The CDR3 spans 14 residues. V trimming: 5 bases; J trimming: 6 bases; junction bases outside the gene matches: 4. The sequence was collected from a human donor in good health (CMV status not recorded). Some clones in this sample may be carry-over from other donors' samples. This chain uses TRBV7-2 with TRBJ2-3, with 11 bases identical to TRBD2. The sequences come from cultured PBMCs, collected from culture after CMV antigen stimulation. The CDR3 bases are TGTGCCAGCAGCATTAGCGGGAGGGAGGATACGCAGTATTTT. It encodes CASSISGREDTQYF. Drawing the rest from reference TRBV7-2 and TRBJ2-3, the complete variable domain is GAGVSQSPSNKVTEKGKDVELRCDPISGHTALYWYRQSLGQGLEFLIYFQGNSAPDKSGLPSDRFSAERTGGSVSTLTIQRTQQEDSAVYLCASSISGREDTQYFGPGTRLTVL.